This T cell receptor beta chain originates from a study of beta chain features in type 1 diabetes. Study as a whole: Sorted cells examined across all samples numbered 107,917,701.

The purity of all sorted populations exceeded 95%. Germline values: CDR1 LGHNA, CDR2 YNFKEQ. Trimming took off 5 bases at V and 2 bases at J, with 3 bases between the two ends. This CDR3 is 11 amino acids long. Every isolated RNA sample was fully reverse transcribed, so sequencing captured expressed TCRB transcripts. The repertoire was sequenced with immunoSEQ multiplex PCR; TCRdb's copy has only in-frame clones and lacks some. The sample contains a few hundred thousand clones, over 8.5% of which appear only once. Findings and caveats of the study: Cells with high TCR expression could be over-represented when cDNA is sequenced. Shorter TCRB CDR3s, moderately but significantly so, were found in Type 1 diabetes patients in all four CD4+ subsets. The study found fewer insertions and more deletions at VDJ junctions in type 1 diabetes patients.

There are a few counts of this clone. The antigen remains undetermined. The sequencing input was central memory CD4+ T cells from blood. The clonotype was recovered from a man aged 25 to 40 with type 1 diabetes. The chain has TRBV4-2 and TRBJ2-5; D gene ambiguous. CDR3 nucleotides: TGTGCCAGCAGCACGCAAGAGACCCAGTACTTC. It translates to CASSTQETQYF.